Following are 26 T cell receptor beta chains from one sample sequenced in a study of blood T cell repertoires in COVID-19. The table came from immunoSEQ multiplex PCR; TCRdb's copy has only in-frame clones and leaves some out. This table holds 90,000 or so clones, roughly 83% found once. The sample comprised peripheral blood. These receptors were taken from a human donor in a cohort sampled during active COVID-19.

V is TRBV20-1 and J is TRBJ2-7; tentatively, D is TRBD1 (6 bases). CDR3 length: 11 residues. Per germline, CDR1 DFQATT and CDR2 SNEGSKA (reference sequence). Trimming cost V 6 bases and J 2 bases, with 8 bases left between them. This CDR3 reads CSARTAYEQYF. The CDR3 DNA sequence: TGCAGTGCGCGGACAGCCTACGAGCAGTACTTC.

This sequence joins TRBV28 and TRBJ1-3; D is uncertain. Germline values: CDR1 MDHEN, CDR2 SYDVKM. V lost 7 bases, J lost 0 bases, and 16 bases lay in between. The CDR3 sequence is 16 residues long. The CDR3 DNA is TGTGCCAGCACCTTGCCTGCGCCAGGCTCTGGAAACACCATATATTTT. It encodes CASTLPAPGSGNTIYF.

V is TRBV6-5 and J is TRBJ1-4, with D perhaps TRBD1 (5 bases). The CDR3 extends over 16 amino acids. Trimming stripped 0 bases from V and 7 bases from J, with 15 bases between. Germline-derived CDR1 and CDR2 are MNHEY and SVGAGI. The CDR3 nucleotides read TGTGCCAGCAGTTACTCGATTTATAGGGGAGGTGAAAAACTGTTTTTT. Encoded protein: CASSYSIYRGGEKLFF.

The J gene is TRBJ1-6, the V gene TRBV25-1; 8 bases fit TRBD1. J was trimmed by 6 bases and V by 5 bases; bases with no gene match: 6. CDR3 length: 15 residues. Germline assignment: CDR1 MGHDK and CDR2 SYGVNS. The CDR3 DNA reads as TGTGCCAGCAGTCTTTGGACAGGGTCTAATTCACCCCTCCACTTT. This gives the protein CASSLWTGSNSPLHF.

The V gene is TRBV18, the J gene TRBJ2-7, with D possibly TRBD1 on 6 matching bases. V was clipped by 0 bases and J by 3 bases, with 18 bases between them. The CDR3 extends over 17 amino acids. The germline gives CDR1 KGHSH, CDR2 LQKENI. DNA for the CDR3: TGTGCCAGCTCACCACCGGAGAGCGTGGGCAGGGGCTACGAGCAGTACTTC. It specifies CASSPPESVGRGYEQYF.

The chain employs TRBV19 and TRBJ2-5; D remains unclear. V was pared by 3 bases and J by 7 bases, with 15 bases between. Germline-derived CDR1 and CDR2 are LNHDA and SQIVND (reference sequence). The CDR3 spans 14 residues. The CDR3 sequence is CASSISTPEGTQYF. In DNA form, the CDR3 reads TGTGCCAGTAGTATCTCGACACCCGAAGGGACCCAGTACTTC.

This clone was seen only a few times. This chain uses TRBV29-1 with TRBJ2-1; 10 bases match TRBD2. CDR1 and CDR2 from the germline V gene are SQVTM and ANQGSEA. This CDR3 comprises 14 residues. The V segment lost 5 bases and the J segment 4 bases; nucleotides outside the gene matches: 5. The chain's CDR3 is CSVPLAGVYNEQFF. Written as DNA, the CDR3 is TGCAGCGTTCCTCTAGCGGGGGTATACAATGAGCAGTTCTTC.

This clone has just one count. Other DNA sequences in this sample translate to the same CDR3. CDR3 sequence reads: CASSITGMNTEAFF. The CDR3 coding sequence is TGTGCCAGTAGTATTACAGGGATGAACACTGAAGCTTTCTTT. The V and J genes are TRBV19 and TRBJ1-1; perhaps TRBD1 as D (6 bases). V was cut by 3 bases and J by 0 bases, with 8 bases left in between. The CDR3 covers 14 residues. Per the germline V gene, CDR1 is LNHDA and CDR2 is SQIVND (reference sequence).

The chain recombines TRBV25-1 with TRBJ1-5; possible D gene TRBD1, 5 bases. V gave up 4 bases and J gave up 5 bases, with 9 bases separating them. This CDR3 region has 13 residues. Looked up from germline, CDR1 is MGHDK and CDR2 is SYGVNS. In DNA, the CDR3 is TGTGCCAGCAGTGGGACGGGGGATCAGCCCCAGCATTTT. Its protein product is CASSGTGDQPQHF.

V and J are TRBV5-3 and TRBJ2-7; possible D gene TRBD1, 6 bases. TRBV5-3 is assigned to the ORF class and has an uncertain function. The germline V and J ends were trimmed by 3 bases and 3 bases, with 13 bases remaining between them. The length of the CDR3 is 14 residues. DNA for the CDR3: TGTGCCAGAAGCTCGTACAGGGCCCTCTACGAGCAGTACTTC. Encoded protein: CARSSYRALYEQYF.

The rearrangement links TRBV6-2 or TRBV6-3 to TRBJ2-1; D perhaps matches TRBD1 (5 bases). Germline V lookup: CDR1 MNHEY, CDR2 SVGEGT. The CDR3 is 18 amino acids. V lost 0 bases and J 0 bases, leaving 15 bases between the germline ends. CDR3 sequence reads: CASSYSSNRISSYNEQFF. The CDR3 coding sequence is TGTGCCAGCAGTTACTCGAGTAACAGGATTAGCTCCTACAATGAGCAGTTCTTC.

V gene TRBV29-1 combines with J gene TRBJ1-5; 8 nucleotides agree with TRBD1. Germline V CDR1 and CDR2: SQVTM, ANQGSEA. CDR3 length equals 14 residues. With V trimmed by 7 bases and J by 0 bases, 5 bases remained unmatched. CDR3 coding DNA: TGCAGCGCTGGGACAGGTAATAGCAATCAGCCCCAGCATTTT. Its translation is CSAGTGNSNQPQHF.

The gene calls are TRBV6-4 and TRBJ2-3; TRBD2 matches 9 bases. V was clipped by 5 bases and J by 6 bases; unmatched bases: 15. The CDR3 is made up of 17 amino acids. Germline V CDR1 and CDR2: MRHNA, SNTAGT. The CDR3 sequence is CASSSGVSGSIADTQYF. CDR3 bases: TGTGCCAGCAGTTCGGGAGTTAGCGGGAGTATTGCGGATACGCAGTATTTT.

This clone was seen a single time. The CDR3: CASSSGDLGIAEAFF. For the CDR3, the DNA is TGTGCCAGCAGCTCAGGGGACCTGGGAATCGCTGAAGCTTTCTTT. The chain is built from TRBV7-2 and TRBJ1-1; TRBD1 might be the D (6 bases). The CDR3 is made up of 15 amino acids. CDR1 SGHTA and CDR2 FQGNSA come from the germline V gene. The germline V and J ends were trimmed by 4 bases and 6 bases, with 18 bases remaining between them.

The chain links TRBV18 to TRBJ2-6; 7 bases are shared with TRBD1. The CDR3 is made up of 17 amino acids. Trimming took 4 bases from V and 4 from J; bases not matched to a gene: 10. CDR1 is KGHSH and CDR2 is LQKENI in the germline V gene. The CDR3 region is CASSLRTGSDGANVLTF. For the CDR3, the DNA is TGTGCCAGCTCACTTCGGACAGGATCGGACGGGGCCAACGTCCTGACTTTC. Full variable domain (remainder filled in from reference TRBV18 and TRBJ2-6): NAGVMQNPRHLVRRRGQEARLRCSPMKGHSHVYWYRQLPEEGLKFMVYLQKENIIDESGMPKERFSAEFPKEGPSILRIQQVVRGDSAAYFCASSLRTGSDGANVLTFGAGSRLTVL.

The V gene is TRBV7-3, the J gene TRBJ2-6, with TRBD1 matching 9 bases. Germline loops: CDR1 SGHTA, CDR2 FQGTGA. The J segment lost 0 bases and the V segment lost 6 bases, leaving 6 bases of the junction unmatched. The CDR3 length is 17 residues. The CDR3 nucleotides read TGTGCCAGCAGTGACAGGGGGTTGAGCTCTGGGGCCAACGTCCTGACTTTC. It encodes CASSDRGLSSGANVLTF.

This chain joins TRBV12-3 or TRBV12-4 and TRBJ1-2, with TRBD1 as a possible D gene (6 bases). V dropped 3 bases and J dropped 2 bases, with 7 bases sitting between them. The CDR3 sequence is 13 residues long. CDR3 in amino acids: CASSFQGNYGYTF. In DNA form, the CDR3 reads TGTGCCAGCAGTTTTCAGGGGAACTATGGCTACACCTTC.

The chain combines TRBV5-1 with TRBJ1-2; 11 nucleotides line up with TRBD1. The CDR3 has 14 amino acids. V trimming: 4 bases; J trimming: 8 bases; junction bases outside the gene matches: 7. Per germline, CDR1 SGHRS and CDR2 YFSETQ. The CDR3 loop is CASSPSGQGAGYTF. The CDR3 DNA reads TGCGCCAGCAGCCCATCCGGACAGGGGGCGGGCTACACCTTC.

The chain combines TRBV4-2 with TRBJ2-7; tentatively, D is TRBD2 (6 bases). Germline assignment: CDR1 LGHNA and CDR2 YNFKEQ. Trimming pared 0 bases from V and 2 bases from J, leaving 14 bases between. There are 16 residues in the CDR3. The CDR3 bases are TGTGCCAGCAGCCAAGACCCTGGCGGGACTGCCTACGAGCAGTACTTC. This encodes CASSQDPGGTAYEQYF.

This sequence joins TRBV9 and TRBJ1-2, with D possibly TRBD1 on 6 matching bases. This CDR3 region has 15 residues. Trimming pared 0 bases from V and 5 bases from J, leaving 14 bases between. CDR1 is SGDLS and CDR2 is YYNGEE in the germline V gene. DNA of the CDR3: TGTGCCAGCAGCGTAGGCAGGACAGCAGGGTATGGCTACACCTTC. It translates to CASSVGRTAGYGYTF.

This sequence joins TRBV5-1 and TRBJ1-6; no firm D call. This CDR3 is built from 17 residues. Trimming removed 0 bases at V and 2 bases at J, with 12 bases between. Germline assignment: CDR1 SGHRS and CDR2 YFSETQ. The CDR3 DNA is TGCGCCAGCAGCTTGGATGTAGGGAGTACCTATAATTCACCCCTCCACTTT. This encodes CASSLDVGSTYNSPLHF.

The genes are TRBV27 and TRBJ2-1; maybe TRBD2 (5 bases). The CDR3 totals 14 residues. CDR1 and CDR2 from the germline V gene are MNHEY and SMNVEV (reference sequence). The V end was cut by 6 bases, the J end by 2 bases, with 11 bases between. CDR3 region: CASRPSGPYNEQFF. The CDR3 DNA reads as TGTGCCAGCAGGCCCAGCGGACCCTACAATGAGCAGTTCTTC.

This clone was detected only a few times. The gene calls are TRBV5-1 and TRBJ2-6; D gene unclear. The germline V gene has CDR1 SGHRS and CDR2 YFSETQ. This CDR3 is built from 15 residues. V dropped 4 bases and J dropped 4 bases, with 12 bases sitting between them. CDR3 in amino acids: CASSKDKSGANVLTF. CDR3 coding DNA: TGCGCCAGCAGCAAAGACAAGTCCGGGGCCAACGTCCTGACTTTC.

CDR3 region: CASNPSGLAYEQYF. CDR3 in DNA: TGTGCCAGCAATCCTTCTGGACTAGCCTACGAGCAGTACTTC. This sequence joins TRBV6-5 and TRBJ2-7, with 7 bases identical to TRBD2. This CDR3 spans 14 amino acids. With V trimmed by 7 bases and J by 2 bases, 8 bases remained unmatched. Germline values: CDR1 MNHEY, CDR2 SVGAGI.

V is TRBV5-1 and J is TRBJ1-1; the match to TRBD1 covers 7 bases. V lost 0 bases and J lost 1; bases outside the gene matches: 12. Germline V gives CDR1 SGHRS, CDR2 YFSETQ. This CDR3 region has 18 residues. Written as DNA, the CDR3 is TGCGCCAGCAGCTTGGAGGGTCAGGGGGGAACCCCGAACACTGAAGCTTTCTTT. This gives the protein CASSLEGQGGTPNTEAFF.

The chain combines TRBV9 with TRBJ2-7, with TRBD2 identical over 10 bases. Germline V gene lookup returns CDR1 SGDLS and CDR2 YYNGEE. The CDR3 is made up of 16 amino acids. J lost 1 base, V lost 4 bases, and 8 bases had no gene match. The CDR3 nucleotides read TGTGCCAGCAGCCCTCAGACTAGCGGGTTTTCCTACGAGCAGTACTTC. This codes for CASSPQTSGFSYEQYF. The whole variable domain, remainder taken from reference TRBV9 and TRBJ2-7, is DSGVTQTPKHLITATGQRVTLRCSPRSGDLSVYWYQQSLDQGLQFLIQYYNGEERAKGNILERFSAQQFPDLHSELNLSSLELGDSALYFCASSPQTSGFSYEQYFGPGTRLTVT.